Below are 3 T cell receptor beta chains sequenced from a single sample in a study of cytomegalovirus exposure and HLA in healthy donors. Assay: immunoSEQ multiplex PCR; the TCRdb copy retains only in-frame clones and omits some. In the table there are a few hundred thousand clones, 90% of which are singletons. The sample consisted of PBMCs. The receptors were gathered from a woman aged 18-29 years in good health and CMV-seronegative.

The DNA for the CDR3 is TGTGCCAGCAGTTTACGTCATCAGCCCCAGCATTTT. Translating it yields CASSLRHQPQHF. The genes are TRBV28 and TRBJ1-5, with D uncertain. The CDR3 has 12 amino acids. Germline lookup yields CDR1 MDHEN and CDR2 SYDVKM. The V end lost 2 bases, the J end lost 5 bases, and 4 bases lay between the germline ends.

The rearrangement joins TRBV28 to TRBJ1-6; D possibly corresponds to TRBD1 (5 bases). This CDR3 spans 15 amino acids. With 5 bases removed from V and 3 bases from J, the gap between germline ends came to 11 bases. CDR1 is MDHEN, CDR2 SYDVKM, per germline. CDR3 DNA: TGTGCCAGCAGTCCCCGGGGGGGCTATAATTCACCCCTCCACTTT. Encoded protein: CASSPRGGYNSPLHF.

This rearrangement joins TRBV11-2 to TRBJ1-6; possible D gene TRBD1, 6 bases. CDR1 is SGHAT and CDR2 is FQNNGV in the germline V gene. This CDR3 is 15 amino acids long. V was trimmed by 8 bases and J by 5 bases, leaving 16 bases between them. CDR3 in amino acids: CASSEQGWHNSPLHF. The CDR3 DNA reads as TGTGCCAGCTCGGAACAGGGTTGGCATAATTCACCCCTCCACTTT.